The clone carrying this T cell receptor beta chain was seen a few times. The antigen remains unidentified. The data stem from a study of beta chain features in type 1 diabetes. In the study overall: Healthy donors and patients had similar age, gender and cell yields. Findings and limits, study-wide: A greater similarity of naive, central memory and Treg TCRB repertoires was seen among patients than among healthy donors.

Since all of the isolated RNA was reverse transcribed, expressed TCRB transcripts were what got sequenced. Mean read depth for naive, central memory and regulatory T cell samples was about 3.4 million reads. Assay used: immunoSEQ multiplex PCR; TCRdb lists only in-frame clones, some missing. In the table there are over 150,000 clones, roughly an eighth of which are singletons. CDR3 size: 15 residues. V lost 3 bases to trimming and J lost 6 bases, with 19 bases between them. CDR1 is SGHRS, CDR2 YFSETQ, per germline. The sample taken for sequencing was central memory CD4+ T cells from blood. The chain combines TRBV5-1 with TRBJ2-7, with a possible D match to TRBD2 (5 bases). The source is a woman aged 18-35 years in good health. This chain's CDR3 is CASSSNSGSPLEQYF. The CDR3 DNA reads TGCGCCAGCAGCTCCAACTCGGGATCCCCCCTCGAGCAGTACTTC.